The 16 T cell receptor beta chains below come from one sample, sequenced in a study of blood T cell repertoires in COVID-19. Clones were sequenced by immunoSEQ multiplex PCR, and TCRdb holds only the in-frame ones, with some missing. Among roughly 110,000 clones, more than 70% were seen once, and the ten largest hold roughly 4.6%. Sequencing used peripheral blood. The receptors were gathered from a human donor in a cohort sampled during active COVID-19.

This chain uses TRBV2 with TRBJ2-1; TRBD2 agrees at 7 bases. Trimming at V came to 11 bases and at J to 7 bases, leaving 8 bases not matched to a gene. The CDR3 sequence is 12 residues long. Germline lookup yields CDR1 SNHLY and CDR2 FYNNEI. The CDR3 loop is CAGYGGGNEQFF. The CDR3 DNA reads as TGTGCCGGATATGGGGGGGGAAATGAGCAGTTCTTC.

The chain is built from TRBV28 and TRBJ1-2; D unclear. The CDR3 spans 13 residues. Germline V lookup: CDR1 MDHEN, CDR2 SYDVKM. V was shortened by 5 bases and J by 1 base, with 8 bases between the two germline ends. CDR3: CASSPPVNYGYTF. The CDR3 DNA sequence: TGTGCCAGCAGTCCGCCGGTTAACTATGGCTACACCTTC.

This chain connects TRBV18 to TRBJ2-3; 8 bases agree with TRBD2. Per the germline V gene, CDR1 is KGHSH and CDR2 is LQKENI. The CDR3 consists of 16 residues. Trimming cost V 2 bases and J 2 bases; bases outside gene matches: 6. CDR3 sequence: CASSPEVTSVTDTQYF. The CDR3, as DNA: TGTGCCAGCTCACCAGAAGTGACTAGCGTCACAGATACGCAGTATTTT.

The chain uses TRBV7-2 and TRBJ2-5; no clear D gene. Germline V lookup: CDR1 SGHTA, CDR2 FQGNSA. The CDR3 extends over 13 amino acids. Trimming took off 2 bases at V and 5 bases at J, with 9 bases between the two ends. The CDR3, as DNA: TGTGCCAGCAGCTTACCGCATCGGGAGACCCAGTACTTC. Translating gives CASSLPHRETQYF.

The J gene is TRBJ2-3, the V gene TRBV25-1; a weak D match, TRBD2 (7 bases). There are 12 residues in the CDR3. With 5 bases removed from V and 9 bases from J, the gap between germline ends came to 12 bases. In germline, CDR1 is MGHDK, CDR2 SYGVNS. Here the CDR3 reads CASSKGGGTQYF. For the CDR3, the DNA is TGTGCCAGCAGTAAAGGGGGGGGGACGCAGTATTTT. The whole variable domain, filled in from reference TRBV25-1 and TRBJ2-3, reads EADIYQTPRYLVIGTGKKITLECSQTMGHDKMYWYQQDPGMELHLIHYSYGVNSTEKGDLSSESTVSRIRTEHFPLTLESARPSHTSQYLCASSKGGGTQYFGPGTRLTVL.

Here the CDR3 DNA reads TGTGCCAGCAGCCAAGAGGGGACTAGCGGGAGGGCGTATTACAATGAGCAGTTCTTC. As protein: CASSQEGTSGRAYYNEQFF. The chain carries TRBV3-1 (or the pseudogene TRBV3-2) and TRBJ2-1, with 16 bases that match TRBD2. The germline CDR1 and CDR2 sequences are LGHDT and YNNKEL (reference sequence). Unmatched junction bases numbered 6, after V lost 0 bases and J lost 4 bases. The CDR3 is 19 amino acids.

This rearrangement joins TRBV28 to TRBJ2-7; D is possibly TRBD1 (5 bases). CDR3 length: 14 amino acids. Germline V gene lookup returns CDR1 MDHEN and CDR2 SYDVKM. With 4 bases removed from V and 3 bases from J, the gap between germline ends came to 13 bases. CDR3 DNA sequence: TGTGCCAGCAGTTCGCCGACAGTCAGCTACGAGCAGTACTTC. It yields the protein CASSSPTVSYEQYF.

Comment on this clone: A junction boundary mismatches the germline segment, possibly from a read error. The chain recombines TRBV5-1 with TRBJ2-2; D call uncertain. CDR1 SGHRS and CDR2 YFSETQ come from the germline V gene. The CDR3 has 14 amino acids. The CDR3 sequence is CASRFIANTGELFF. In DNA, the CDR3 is TGCGCCAGCAGATTCATTGCGAATACCGGGGAGCTGTTTTTT.

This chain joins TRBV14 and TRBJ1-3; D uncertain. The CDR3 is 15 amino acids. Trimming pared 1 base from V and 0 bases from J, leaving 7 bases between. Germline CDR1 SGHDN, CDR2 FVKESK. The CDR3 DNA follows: TGTGCCAGCAGCCAAGTACATACCTCTGGAAACACCATATATTTT. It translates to CASSQVHTSGNTIYF. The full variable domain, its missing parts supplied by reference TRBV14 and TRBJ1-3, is EAGVTQFPSHSVIEKGQTVTLRCDPISGHDNLYWYRRVMGKEIKFLLHFVKESKQDESGMPNNRFLAERTGGTYSTLKVQPAELEDSGVYFCASSQVHTSGNTIYFGEGSWLTVV.

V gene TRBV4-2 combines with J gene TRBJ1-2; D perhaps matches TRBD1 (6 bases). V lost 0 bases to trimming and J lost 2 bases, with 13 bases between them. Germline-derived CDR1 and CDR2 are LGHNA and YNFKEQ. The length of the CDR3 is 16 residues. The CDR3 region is CASSQDPRGFNYGYTF. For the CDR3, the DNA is TGTGCCAGCAGCCAAGATCCGAGGGGGTTCAACTATGGCTACACCTTC.

The CDR3 coding sequence is TGTGCTAGTGGTCTCCAGCTACAGGGTAACGGGGAGCTGTTTTTT. This translates into CASGLQLQGNGELFF. The genes are TRBV12-5 and TRBJ2-2, with a tentative D call TRBD1 (6 bases). From germline, CDR1 is LGHNT and CDR2 FRNRAP. The CDR3 spans 15 residues. Trimming left V 5 bases short and J 7 bases short, with 17 bases between.

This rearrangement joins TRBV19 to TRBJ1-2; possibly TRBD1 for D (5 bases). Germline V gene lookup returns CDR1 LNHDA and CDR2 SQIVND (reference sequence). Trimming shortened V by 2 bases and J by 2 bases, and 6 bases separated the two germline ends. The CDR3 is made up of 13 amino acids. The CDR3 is CASSIRGNYGYTF. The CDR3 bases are TGTGCCAGTAGTATAAGGGGAAACTATGGCTACACCTTC.

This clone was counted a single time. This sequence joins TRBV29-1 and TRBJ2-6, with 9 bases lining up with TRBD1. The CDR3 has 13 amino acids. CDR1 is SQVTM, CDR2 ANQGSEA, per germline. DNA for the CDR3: TGCGGAGGACAGGGGACTGGGGCCAACGTCCTGACTTTC. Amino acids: CGGQGTGANVLTF.

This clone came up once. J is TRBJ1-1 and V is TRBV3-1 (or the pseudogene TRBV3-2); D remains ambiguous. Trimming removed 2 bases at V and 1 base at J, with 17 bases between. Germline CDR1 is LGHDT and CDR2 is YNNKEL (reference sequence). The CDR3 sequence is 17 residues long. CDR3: CASSQTWRGTSNTEAFF. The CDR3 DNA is TGTGCCAGCAGCCAAACTTGGAGAGGCACCTCGAACACTGAAGCTTTCTTT.

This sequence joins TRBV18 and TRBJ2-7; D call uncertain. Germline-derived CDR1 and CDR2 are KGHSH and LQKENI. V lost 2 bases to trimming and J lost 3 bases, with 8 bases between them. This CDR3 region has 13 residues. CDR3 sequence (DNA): TGTGCCAGCTCACCATATTCCGGCTACGAGCAGTACGTC. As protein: CASSPYSGYEQYV.

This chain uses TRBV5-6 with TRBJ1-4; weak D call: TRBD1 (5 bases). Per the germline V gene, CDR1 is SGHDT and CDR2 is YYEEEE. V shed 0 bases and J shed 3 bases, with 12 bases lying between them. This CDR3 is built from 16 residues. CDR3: CASSLGQRISNEKLFF. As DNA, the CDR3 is TGTGCCAGCAGCTTGGGACAGCGCATTTCTAATGAAAAACTGTTTTTT.